The 20 T cell receptor beta chains presented below share a single source sample, sequenced in a study of monozygotic twins with inflammatory bowel disease. After re-calling the 5' RACE reads, TCRdb lists one entry per CDR3 protein, DNA absent. The sample has approximately 330,000 distinct CDR3 sequences. The sample was blood. The receptors were gathered from a human donor with ulcerative colitis or Crohn's disease, or a healthy co-twin of an affected twin (not recorded which).

The chain is built from TRBV4-3 and TRBJ2-5; checking the TCRdb D call of TRBD2 is not possible without DNA. Per germline, CDR1 LGHNA and CDR2 YSLEER. The CDR3 length is 16 residues. The CDR3 is CASSQTPGLLGETQYF.

The chain links TRBV11-3 to TRBJ1-1; the TCRdb D gene call, TRBD1, has no DNA to confirm it. Germline CDR1 SGHNT, CDR2 YENEEA. CDR3 length: 13 residues. CDR3 sequence reads: CASRGTGNTEAFF.

The chain combines TRBV28 with TRBJ2-6. The CDR3 is 15 amino acids. From germline, CDR1 is MDHEN and CDR2 SYDVKM. CDR3: CASRRILSGANVLTF.

The V gene is TRBV5-1, the J gene TRBJ1-4. The CDR3 has 16 residues. Germline V gene data show CDR1 as SGHRS and CDR2 as YFSETQ. CDR3 in amino acids: CASSLDRVGTNEKLFF.

The chain is built from TRBV12-3 or TRBV12-4 and TRBJ1-6; TCRdb indicates TRBD1, and absent DNA this call remains unverified. The CDR3 has 13 residues. CDR3 region: CASISGPHSPLHF.

This chain links TRBV28 with TRBJ1-5; absent DNA, TCRdb's TRBD1 call cannot be checked. Germline V CDR1 and CDR2: MDHEN, SYDVKM. The CDR3 totals 12 residues. The CDR3 sequence: CASCSVPEAQHF.

The chain employs TRBV20-1 and TRBJ1-2. This CDR3 has 13 amino acids. Germline V gene data show CDR1 as DFQATT and CDR2 as SNEGSKA (reference sequence). Here the CDR3 reads CSASRVGSYGYTF.

The chain carries TRBV20-1 and TRBJ1-5; checking the TCRdb D call of TRBD1 is not possible without DNA. Germline V gene data show CDR1 as DFQATT and CDR2 as SNEGSKA (reference sequence). The CDR3 sequence is 15 residues long. The CDR3 loop is CSASNRATGNQPQHF.

V usage is TRBV7-2 and J usage is TRBJ1-1. CDR1 is SGHTA and CDR2 is FQGNSA in the germline V gene. The CDR3 contains 14 residues. This CDR3 reads CASREGTINTEAFF.

This rearrangement joins TRBV20-1 to TRBJ2-7; TCRdb reports TRBD1, a call that lacks DNA to check it against. CDR3 length equals 12 residues. In germline, CDR1 is DFQATT, CDR2 SNEGSKA (reference sequence). CDR3 sequence reads: CSAPLRASEQYF.

This chain connects TRBV5-4 to TRBJ1-4. Per the germline V gene, CDR1 is SGHNT and CDR2 is YYREEE (reference sequence). The CDR3 runs to 14 residues. The CDR3 spells CASSPGLSYEKLFF.

The gene calls are TRBV20-1 and TRBJ2-1; TCRdb proposes TRBD1, but this gene call is untestable without DNA. CDR1 is DFQATT and CDR2 is SNEGSKA in the germline V gene (reference sequence). The CDR3 runs to 15 residues. The CDR3 sequence is CSGHWGVATLYEQFF.

This chain joins TRBV20-1 and TRBJ1-5; absent DNA, TCRdb's TRBD1 call cannot be checked. Germline CDR1 DFQATT, CDR2 SNEGSKA (reference sequence). The CDR3 is 15 amino acids. The CDR3 reads CSARDPTGSNQPQHF.

This rearrangement joins TRBV5-1 to TRBJ2-3. Germline V gives CDR1 SGHRS, CDR2 YFSETQ. This CDR3 comprises 14 residues. CDR3 protein: CASSFGSGTDTQYF.

The J gene is TRBJ2-4, the V gene TRBV28; TCRdb's D call, TRBD2, is unchecked because there is no DNA. This CDR3 comprises 14 residues. Per germline, CDR1 MDHEN and CDR2 SYDVKM. The CDR3 sequence is CASSLTSGVNIQYF.

The rearrangement joins TRBV20-1 to TRBJ1-5. Germline V gives CDR1 DFQATT, CDR2 SNEGSKA (reference sequence). This CDR3 is 13 amino acids long. The CDR3 here is CSARESGNQPQHF.

The chain recombines TRBV20-1 with TRBJ1-5; TCRdb outputs TRBD1, but without DNA this stays unchecked. This CDR3 region has 12 residues. Germline V gene sequence: CDR1 DFQATT, CDR2 SNEGSKA (reference sequence). CDR3 loop: CSATTGDQPQHF.

The chain links TRBV20-1 to TRBJ1-5; TCRdb lists TRBD1, though no DNA is available to test this call. Germline CDR1 and CDR2: DFQATT and SNEGSKA (reference sequence). The CDR3 is 16 amino acids. CDR3 sequence: CSAQREGGPINQPQHF.

The chain employs TRBV30 and TRBJ2-5; TCRdb gives TRBD1 as the D gene, but with no DNA this cannot be confirmed. Per germline, CDR1 GTSNPN and CDR2 SVGIG (reference sequence). There are 14 residues in the CDR3. The CDR3: CAWSPGAWGETQYF.

The chain recombines TRBV30 with TRBJ2-2; as DNA is missing, the TRBD1 call by TCRdb cannot be tested. Germline loops: CDR1 GTSNPN, CDR2 SVGIG (reference sequence). The CDR3 length is 16 residues. The CDR3 spells CAWSVRGGFNTGELFF. Complete variable domain (other parts from reference TRBV30 and TRBJ2-2): SQTIHQWPATLVQPVGSPLSLECTVEGTSNPNLYWYRQAAGRGLQLLFYSVGIGQISSEVPQNLSASRPQDRQFILSSKKLLLSDSGFYLCAWSVRGGFNTGELFFGEGSRLTVL.